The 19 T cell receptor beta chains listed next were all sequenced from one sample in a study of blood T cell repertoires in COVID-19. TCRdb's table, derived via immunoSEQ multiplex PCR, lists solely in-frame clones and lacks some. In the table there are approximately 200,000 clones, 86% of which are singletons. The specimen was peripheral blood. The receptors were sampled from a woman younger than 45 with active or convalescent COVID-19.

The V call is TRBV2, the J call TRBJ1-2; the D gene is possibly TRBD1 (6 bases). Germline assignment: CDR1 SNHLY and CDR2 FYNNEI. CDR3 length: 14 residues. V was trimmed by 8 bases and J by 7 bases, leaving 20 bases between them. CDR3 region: CASVAAQGIVGYTF. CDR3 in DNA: TGTGCCAGCGTTGCCGCACAGGGAATCGTTGGCTACACCTTC.

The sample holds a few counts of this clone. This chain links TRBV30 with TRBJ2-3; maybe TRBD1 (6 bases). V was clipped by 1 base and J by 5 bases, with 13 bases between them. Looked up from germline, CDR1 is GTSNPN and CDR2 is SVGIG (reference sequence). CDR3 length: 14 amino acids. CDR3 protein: CAWSANRAEDTQYF. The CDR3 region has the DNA TGTGCCTGGAGTGCGAACAGGGCGGAAGATACGCAGTATTTT. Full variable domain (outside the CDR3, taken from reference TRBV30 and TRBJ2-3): SQTIHQWPATLVQPVGSPLSLECTVEGTSNPNLYWYRQAAGRGLQLLFYSVGIGQISSEVPQNLSASRPQDRQFILSSKKLLLSDSGFYLCAWSANRAEDTQYFGPGTRLTVL.

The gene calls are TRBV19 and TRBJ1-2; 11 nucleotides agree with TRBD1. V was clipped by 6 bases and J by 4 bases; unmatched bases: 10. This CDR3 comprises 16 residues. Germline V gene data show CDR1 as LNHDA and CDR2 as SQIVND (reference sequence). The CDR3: CASSKSGTGGFYGYTF. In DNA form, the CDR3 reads TGTGCCAGTAGCAAATCCGGGACAGGGGGTTTCTATGGCTACACCTTC.

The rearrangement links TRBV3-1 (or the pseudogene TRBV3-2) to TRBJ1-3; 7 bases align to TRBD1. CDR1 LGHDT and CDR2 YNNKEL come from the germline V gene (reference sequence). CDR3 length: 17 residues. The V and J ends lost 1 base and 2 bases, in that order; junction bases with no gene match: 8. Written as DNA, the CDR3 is TGTGCCAGCAGCCAAGCCCATCGGACAGGACCTGGAAACACCATATATTTT. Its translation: CASSQAHRTGPGNTIYF.

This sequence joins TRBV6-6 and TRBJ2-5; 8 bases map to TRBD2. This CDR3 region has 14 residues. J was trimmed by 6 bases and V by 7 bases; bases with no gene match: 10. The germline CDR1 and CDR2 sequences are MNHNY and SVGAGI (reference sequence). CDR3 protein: CASIPGLAGKTQYF. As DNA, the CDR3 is TGTGCCAGCATCCCCGGACTAGCAGGAAAGACCCAGTACTTC.

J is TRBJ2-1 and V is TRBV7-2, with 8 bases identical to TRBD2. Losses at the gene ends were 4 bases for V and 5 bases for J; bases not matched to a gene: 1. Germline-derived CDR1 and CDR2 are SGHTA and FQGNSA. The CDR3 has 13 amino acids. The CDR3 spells CASSSLADNEQFF. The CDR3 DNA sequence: TGTGCCAGCAGCTCACTAGCGGACAATGAGCAGTTCTTC.

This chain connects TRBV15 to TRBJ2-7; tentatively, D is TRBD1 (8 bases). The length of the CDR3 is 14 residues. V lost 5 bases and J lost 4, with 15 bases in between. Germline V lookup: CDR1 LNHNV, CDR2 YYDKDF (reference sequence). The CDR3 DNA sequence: TGTGCCACCAGCTCCACAGGGGGGGCTTACGAGCAGTACTTC. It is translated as CATSSTGGAYEQYF.

CDR3 nucleotides: TGTGCCACCAGTGAGGACAATAGCAATCAGCCCCAGCATTTT. Its translation: CATSEDNSNQPQHF. The J gene is TRBJ1-5, the V gene TRBV24-1, with D possibly matching TRBD1 (5 bases). The V gene lost 4 bases and the J gene lost 0 bases, with 6 bases spanning the gap. Germline V gene sequence: CDR1 KGHDR, CDR2 SFDVKD. This CDR3 spans 14 amino acids.

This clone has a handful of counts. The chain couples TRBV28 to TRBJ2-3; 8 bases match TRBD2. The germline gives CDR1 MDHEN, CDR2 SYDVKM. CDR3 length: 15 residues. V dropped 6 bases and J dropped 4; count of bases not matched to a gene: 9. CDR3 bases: TGTGCCAGCAGCTTGCCGGGACTAGTAGCAGATACGCAGTATTTT. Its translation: CASSLPGLVADTQYF. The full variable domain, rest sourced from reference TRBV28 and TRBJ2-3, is DVKVTQSSRYLVKRTGEKVFLECVQDMDHENMFWYRQDPGLGLRLIYFSYDVKMKEKGDIPEGYSVSREKKERFSLILESASTNQTSMYLCASSLPGLVADTQYFGPGTRLTVL.

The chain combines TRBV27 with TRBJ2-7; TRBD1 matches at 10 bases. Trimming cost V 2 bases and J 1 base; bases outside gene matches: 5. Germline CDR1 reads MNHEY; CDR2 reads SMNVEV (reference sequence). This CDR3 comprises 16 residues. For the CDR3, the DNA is TGTGCCAGCAGTTTACCCGGGACAGGGGCTTCCTACGAGCAGTACTTC. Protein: CASSLPGTGASYEQYF.

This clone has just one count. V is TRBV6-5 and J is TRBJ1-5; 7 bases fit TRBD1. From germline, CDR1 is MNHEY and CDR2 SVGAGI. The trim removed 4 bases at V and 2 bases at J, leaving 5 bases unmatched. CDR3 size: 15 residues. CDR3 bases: TGTGCCAGCAGTTCCTATACAGGGGGCAATCAGCCCCAGCATTTT. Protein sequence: CASSSYTGGNQPQHF.

CDR3 bases: TGTGCCAGCAGCATAACGGGCCAATCGGGAACTGAAGCTTTCTTT. Translation: CASSITGQSGTEAFF. The rearrangement uses TRBV13 and TRBJ1-1; D uncertain. The germline CDR1 and CDR2 sequences are PRHDT and FYEKMQ (reference sequence). The CDR3 sequence is 15 residues long. V was pared by 5 bases and J by 5 bases, with 18 bases between.

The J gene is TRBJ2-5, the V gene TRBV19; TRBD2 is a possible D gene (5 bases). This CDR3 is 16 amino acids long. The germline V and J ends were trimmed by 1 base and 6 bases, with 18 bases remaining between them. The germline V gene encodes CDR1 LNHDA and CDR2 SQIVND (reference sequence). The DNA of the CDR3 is TGTGCCAGTAGTATAGGACGTGGGAGCGGAGGAAAGACCCAGTACTTC. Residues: CASSIGRGSGGKTQYF. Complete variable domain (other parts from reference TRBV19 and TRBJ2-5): DGGITQSPKYLFRKEGQNVTLSCEQNLNHDAMYWYRQDPGQGLRLIYYSQIVNDFQKGDIAEGYSVSREKKESFPLTVTSAQKNPTAFYLCASSIGRGSGGKTQYFGPGTRLLVL.

CDR3: CATSDPGQGRGPGELFF. CDR3 nucleotides: TGTGCCACCAGTGATCCCGGACAGGGCAGGGGACCCGGGGAGCTGTTTTTT. The V gene is TRBV24-1, the J gene TRBJ2-2; 8 nucleotides line up with TRBD1. From germline, CDR1 is KGHDR and CDR2 SFDVKD. Trimming cost V 3 bases and J 6 bases; bases outside gene matches: 11. The CDR3 loop spans 17 amino acids.

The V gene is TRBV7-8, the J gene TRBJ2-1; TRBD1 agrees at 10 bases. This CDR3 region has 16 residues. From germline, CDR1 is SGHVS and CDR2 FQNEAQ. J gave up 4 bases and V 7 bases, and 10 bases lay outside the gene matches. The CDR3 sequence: CASTLGGTGAYNEQFF. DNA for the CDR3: TGTGCCAGCACCCTTGGGGGGACAGGGGCGTACAATGAGCAGTTCTTC.

CDR3 nucleotides: TGCGCCAGCAGCCCAACGGGACAGCCGAATGAAAAACTGTTTTTT. Translated: CASSPTGQPNEKLFF. The rearrangement joins TRBV5-1 to TRBJ1-4; 7 positions agree with TRBD1. Germline assignment: CDR1 SGHRS and CDR2 YFSETQ. The CDR3 runs 15 residues. V was clipped by 4 bases and J by 5 bases; unmatched bases: 8.

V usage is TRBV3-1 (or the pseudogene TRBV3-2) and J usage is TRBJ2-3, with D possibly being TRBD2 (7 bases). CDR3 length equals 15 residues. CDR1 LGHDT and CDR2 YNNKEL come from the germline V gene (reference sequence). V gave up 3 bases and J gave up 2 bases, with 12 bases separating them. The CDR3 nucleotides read TGTGCCAGCAGCCAGGGGCGGGGGCCCACAGATACGCAGTATTTT. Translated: CASSQGRGPTDTQYF.

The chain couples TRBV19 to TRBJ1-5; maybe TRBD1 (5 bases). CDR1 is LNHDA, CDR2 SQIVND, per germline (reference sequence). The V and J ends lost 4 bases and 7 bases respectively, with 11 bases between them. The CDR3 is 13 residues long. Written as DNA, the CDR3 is TGTGCCAGTAGTACCCCAGGGATCCAGCCCCAGCATTTT. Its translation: CASSTPGIQPQHF.

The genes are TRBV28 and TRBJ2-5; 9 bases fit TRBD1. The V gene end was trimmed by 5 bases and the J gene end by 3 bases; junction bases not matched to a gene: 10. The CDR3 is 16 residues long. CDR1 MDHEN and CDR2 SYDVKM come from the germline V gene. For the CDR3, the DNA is TGTGCCAGCAGTATGGGACAGGGAACCGCTGAAGAGACCCAGTACTTC. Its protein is CASSMGQGTAEETQYF.